The text below deals with one T cell receptor (beta chain). Its antigen has not been determined. No per-base quality is available; no much larger clone lies one base away. As encoded in the germline V gene, CDR1 is KGHDR while CDR2 is SFDVKD. V is pared back by 4 bases and J by 2 bases, with 18 bases lying between the germline termini. The CDR3 runs 17 amino acids, cysteine and phenylalanine included. This entry keeps only the CDR3 DNA: 51 bases, framed from base 1. Whole blood was collected in K2EDTA tubes by collaborating institutions according to the institutions' own protocols. For TCRbeta analysis, collaborators shipped samples in one of three forms: frozen whole blood, isolated PBMCs, or DNA extracted from either of those sample types. This entry is derived from a study of blood T cell repertoires in COVID-19 (TCRdb year 2020). Some background on the complete study: Samples covering the acute and convalescent phases of COVID-19 were provided by collaborators in the United States, Italy and Spain. Nearly every sample came with metadata listing a de-identified subject ID, COVID-19 status, age in years and sex. Deeply sampled blood TCRbeta repertoires from subjects exposed to, actively infected with, or recovered from COVID-19 were included in the dataset. The material from the prospective study consisted of cDNA or gDNA derived from T cells, B-cell-depleted T cells, or PBMCs. Samples came from the ongoing ImmuneRACE study (first 160 participants) plus 1,254 subjects from 6 global collaborators. Where available, HLA class I and class II types were obtained from metadata supplied by the sample provider rather than from assay-based typing. The repertoires were released in a freely available public database meant as a resource for research on the immune response to SARS-CoV-2. General study outcomes and caveats: The quantity of clinical and demographic metadata differed by source and by participant and was supplied without curation.

The immunoSEQ Assay, a bias-controlled multiplex PCR, was used to amplify TCRbeta CDR3 regions from genomic DNA. On the authors' methods: The number of nucleated cells in each sample was estimated by amplification of reference gene primers within the assay. To quantify the absolute abundance of each unique TCRbeta CDR3 rearrangement, sequence reads were collapsed and filtered. For each sample, productive Simpson clonality was calculated as the square root of Simpson's diversity index across productive rearrangements. In its TCRdb copy, this immuneACCESS table keeps in-frame sequences only and misses some clones. Where compared with another copy, unresolved V genes explain less than half of these, and the others have no known cause. The DNA gave D and trimming, while V, J and clone size come from that table. The sample records 100,000 to 140,000 clones, approximately 88% of which are singletons. Of the sample, around 4.2% falls within the top ten clones.

The chain couples TRBV24-1 to TRBJ2-3; TRBD2 is a weak D gene call, 6 bases matching. This receptor was taken from a human donor in a cohort sampled during active COVID-19. The specimen sequenced was peripheral blood. The bases read TGTGCCACCAGTGACCTCACCGGGACGGACTACACAGATACGCAGTATTTT. It translates to CATSDLTGTDYTDTQYF.